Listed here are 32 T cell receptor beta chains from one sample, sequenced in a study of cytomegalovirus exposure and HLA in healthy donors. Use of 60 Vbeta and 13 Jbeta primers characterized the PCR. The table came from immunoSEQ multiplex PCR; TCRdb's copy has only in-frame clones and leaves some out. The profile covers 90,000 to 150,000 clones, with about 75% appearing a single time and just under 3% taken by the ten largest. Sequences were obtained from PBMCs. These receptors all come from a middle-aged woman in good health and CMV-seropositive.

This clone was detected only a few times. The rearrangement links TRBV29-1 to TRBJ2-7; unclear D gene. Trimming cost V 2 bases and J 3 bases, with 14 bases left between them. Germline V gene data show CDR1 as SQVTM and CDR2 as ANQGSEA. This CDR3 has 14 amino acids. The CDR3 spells CSVEHTRSFYEQYF. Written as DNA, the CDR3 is TGCAGCGTTGAACACACACGTTCCTTCTACGAGCAGTACTTC.

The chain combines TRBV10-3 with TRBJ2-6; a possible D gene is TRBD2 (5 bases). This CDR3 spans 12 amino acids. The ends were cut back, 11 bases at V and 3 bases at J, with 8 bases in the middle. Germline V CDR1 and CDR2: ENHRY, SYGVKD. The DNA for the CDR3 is TGTGCCGCGCGGGTTGGGGCCAACGTCCTGACTTTC. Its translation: CAARVGANVLTF.

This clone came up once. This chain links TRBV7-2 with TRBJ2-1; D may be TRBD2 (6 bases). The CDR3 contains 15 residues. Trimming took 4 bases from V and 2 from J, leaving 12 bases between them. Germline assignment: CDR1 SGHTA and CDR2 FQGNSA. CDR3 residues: CASSSLANAYNEQFF. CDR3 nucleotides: TGTGCCAGCAGCTCCCTAGCGAACGCCTACAATGAGCAGTTCTTC.

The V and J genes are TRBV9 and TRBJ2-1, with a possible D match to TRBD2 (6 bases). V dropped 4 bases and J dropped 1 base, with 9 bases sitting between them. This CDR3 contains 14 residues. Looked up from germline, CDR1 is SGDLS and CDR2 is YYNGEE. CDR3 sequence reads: CASSPSASYNEQFF. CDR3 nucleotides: TGTGCCAGCAGCCCTAGCGCATCCTACAATGAGCAGTTCTTC.

The CDR3 nucleotides read TGTGCCAGCAGCTTATTGTCAGAGAACACTGAAGCTTTCTTT. It translates to CASSLLSENTEAFF. J is TRBJ1-1 and V is TRBV7-9, with unresolved D. The germline V and J ends were trimmed by 2 bases and 1 base, with 8 bases remaining between them. The CDR3 is 14 amino acids. The germline gives CDR1 SEHNR, CDR2 FQNEAQ (reference sequence).

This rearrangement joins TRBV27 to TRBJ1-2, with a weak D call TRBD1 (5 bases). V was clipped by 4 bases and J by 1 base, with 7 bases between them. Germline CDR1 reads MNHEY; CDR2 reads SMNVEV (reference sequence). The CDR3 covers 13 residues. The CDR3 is CASSSTDNYGYTF. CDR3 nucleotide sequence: TGTGCCAGCAGTTCGACAGATAACTATGGCTACACCTTC.

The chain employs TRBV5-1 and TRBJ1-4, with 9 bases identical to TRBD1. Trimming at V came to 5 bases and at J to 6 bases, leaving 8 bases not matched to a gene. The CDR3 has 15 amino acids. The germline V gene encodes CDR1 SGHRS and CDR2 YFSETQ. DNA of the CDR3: TGCGCCAGCAGGCGAACAGGGGGCTGGGATGAAAAACTGTTTTTT. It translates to CASRRTGGWDEKLFF.

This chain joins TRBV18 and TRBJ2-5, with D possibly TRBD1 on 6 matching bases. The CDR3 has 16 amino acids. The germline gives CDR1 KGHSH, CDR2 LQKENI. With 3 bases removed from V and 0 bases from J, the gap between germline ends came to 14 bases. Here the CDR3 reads CASSPRTASNQETQYF. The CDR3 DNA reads TGTGCCAGCTCACCTAGGACAGCCTCGAACCAAGAGACCCAGTACTTC.

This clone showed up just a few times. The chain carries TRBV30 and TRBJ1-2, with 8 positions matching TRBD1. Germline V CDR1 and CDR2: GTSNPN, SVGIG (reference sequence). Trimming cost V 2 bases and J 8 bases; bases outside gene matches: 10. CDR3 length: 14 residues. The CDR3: CAWSRDRGGRGYTF. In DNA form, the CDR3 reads TGTGCCTGGAGTAGAGACAGGGGTGGACGAGGCTACACCTTC. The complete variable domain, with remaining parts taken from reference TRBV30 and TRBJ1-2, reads SQTIHQWPATLVQPVGSPLSLECTVEGTSNPNLYWYRQAAGRGLQLLFYSVGIGQISSEVPQNLSASRPQDRQFILSSKKLLLSDSGFYLCAWSRDRGGRGYTFGSGTRLTVV.

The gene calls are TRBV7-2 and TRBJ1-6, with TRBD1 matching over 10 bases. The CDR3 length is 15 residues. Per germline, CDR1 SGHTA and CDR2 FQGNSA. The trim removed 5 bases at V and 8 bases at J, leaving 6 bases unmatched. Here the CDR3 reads CASSLGTGVYSPLHF. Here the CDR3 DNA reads TGTGCCAGCAGCCTCGGGACAGGGGTGTATTCACCCCTCCACTTT.

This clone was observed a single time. DNA for the CDR3: TGTGCCAGCAGCTTCATTGCAGCGCCCTCCTACGAGCAGTACTTC. Encoded protein: CASSFIAAPSYEQYF. The V and J genes are TRBV7-9 and TRBJ2-7; no definite D call. There are 15 residues in the CDR3. CDR1 is SEHNR, CDR2 FQNEAQ, per germline (reference sequence). Trimming left V 3 bases short and J 0 bases short, with 12 bases between.

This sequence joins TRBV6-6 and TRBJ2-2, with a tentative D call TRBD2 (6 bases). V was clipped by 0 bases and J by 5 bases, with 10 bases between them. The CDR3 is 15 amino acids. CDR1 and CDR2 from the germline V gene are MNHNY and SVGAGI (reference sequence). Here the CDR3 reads CASSYSGTVTGELFF. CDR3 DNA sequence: TGTGCCAGCAGTTACTCGGGGACTGTGACCGGGGAGCTGTTTTTT.

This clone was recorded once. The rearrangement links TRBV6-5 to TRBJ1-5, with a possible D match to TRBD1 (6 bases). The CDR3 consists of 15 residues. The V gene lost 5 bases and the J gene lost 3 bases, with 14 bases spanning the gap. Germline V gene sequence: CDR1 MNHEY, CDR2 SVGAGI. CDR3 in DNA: TGTGCCAGCAGTGCTGGGGGGGCAAACAATCAGCCCCAGCATTTT. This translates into CASSAGGANNQPQHF.

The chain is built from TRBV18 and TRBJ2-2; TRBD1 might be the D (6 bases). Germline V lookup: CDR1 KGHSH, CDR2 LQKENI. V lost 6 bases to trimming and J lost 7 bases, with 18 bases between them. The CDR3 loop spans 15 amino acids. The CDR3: CASSKTGLVSGELFF. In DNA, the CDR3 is TGTGCCAGCTCCAAGACAGGATTGGTCAGCGGGGAGCTGTTTTTT.

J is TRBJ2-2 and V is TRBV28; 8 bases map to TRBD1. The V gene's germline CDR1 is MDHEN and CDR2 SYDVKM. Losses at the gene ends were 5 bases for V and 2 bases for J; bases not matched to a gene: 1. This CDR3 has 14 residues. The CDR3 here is CASSGQGNTGELFF. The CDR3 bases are TGTGCCAGCAGTGGACAGGGCAACACCGGGGAGCTGTTTTTT.

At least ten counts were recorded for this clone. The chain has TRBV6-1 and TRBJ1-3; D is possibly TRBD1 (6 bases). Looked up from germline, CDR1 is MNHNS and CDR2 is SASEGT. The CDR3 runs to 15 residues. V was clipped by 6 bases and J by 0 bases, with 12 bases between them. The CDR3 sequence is CASRAQGPSGNTIYF. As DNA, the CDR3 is TGTGCCAGCAGGGCACAGGGACCCTCTGGAAACACCATATATTTT.

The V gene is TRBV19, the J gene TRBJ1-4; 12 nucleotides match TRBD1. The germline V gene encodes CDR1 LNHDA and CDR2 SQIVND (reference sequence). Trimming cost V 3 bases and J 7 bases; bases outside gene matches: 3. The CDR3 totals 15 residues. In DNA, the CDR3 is TGTGCCAGTAGTATTGGGGACAGGGGGCCTGAAAAACTGTTTTTT. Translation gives CASSIGDRGPEKLFF. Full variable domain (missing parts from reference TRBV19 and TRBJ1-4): DGGITQSPKYLFRKEGQNVTLSCEQNLNHDAMYWYRQDPGQGLRLIYYSQIVNDFQKGDIAEGYSVSREKKESFPLTVTSAQKNPTAFYLCASSIGDRGPEKLFFGSGTQLSVL.

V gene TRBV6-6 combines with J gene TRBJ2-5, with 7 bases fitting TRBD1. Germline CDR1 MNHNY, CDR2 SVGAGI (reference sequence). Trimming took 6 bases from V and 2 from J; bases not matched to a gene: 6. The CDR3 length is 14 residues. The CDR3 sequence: CASSPGDRQETQYF. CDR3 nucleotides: TGTGCCAGCAGCCCCGGGGACAGACAAGAGACCCAGTACTTC.

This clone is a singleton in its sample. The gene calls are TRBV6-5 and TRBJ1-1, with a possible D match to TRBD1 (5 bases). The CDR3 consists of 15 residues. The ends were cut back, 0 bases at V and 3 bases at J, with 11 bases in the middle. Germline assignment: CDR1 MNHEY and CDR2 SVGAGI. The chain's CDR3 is CASSYSGRVDTEAFF. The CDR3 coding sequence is TGTGCCAGCAGTTACTCGGGCAGGGTAGACACTGAAGCTTTCTTT.

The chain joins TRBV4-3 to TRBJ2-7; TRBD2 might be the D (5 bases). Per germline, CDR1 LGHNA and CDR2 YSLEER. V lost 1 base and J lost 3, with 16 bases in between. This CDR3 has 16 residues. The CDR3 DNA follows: TGCGCCAGCAGCCAAGGTTCCCCAGCGGCAAGCTACGAGCAGTACTTC. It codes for CASSQGSPAASYEQYF.

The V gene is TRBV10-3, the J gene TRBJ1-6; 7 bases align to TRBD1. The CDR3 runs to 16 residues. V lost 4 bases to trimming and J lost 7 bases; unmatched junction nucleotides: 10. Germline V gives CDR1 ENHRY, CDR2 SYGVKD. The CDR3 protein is CAISGPESQGNSPLHF. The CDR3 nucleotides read TGTGCCATCAGTGGGCCTGAATCACAGGGGAATTCACCCCTCCACTTT.

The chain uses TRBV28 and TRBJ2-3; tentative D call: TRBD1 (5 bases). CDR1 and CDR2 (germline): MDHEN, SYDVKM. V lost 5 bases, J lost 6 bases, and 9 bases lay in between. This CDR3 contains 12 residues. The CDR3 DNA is TGTGCCAGCAGTCCAAACAGGGATACGCAGTATTTT. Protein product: CASSPNRDTQYF.

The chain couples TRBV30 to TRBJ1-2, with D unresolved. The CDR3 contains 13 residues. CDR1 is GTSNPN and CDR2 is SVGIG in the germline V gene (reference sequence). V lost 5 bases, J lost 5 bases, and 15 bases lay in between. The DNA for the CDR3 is TGTGCCTGGGAAGACCCTACAGCATATGGCTACACCTTC. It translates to CAWEDPTAYGYTF.

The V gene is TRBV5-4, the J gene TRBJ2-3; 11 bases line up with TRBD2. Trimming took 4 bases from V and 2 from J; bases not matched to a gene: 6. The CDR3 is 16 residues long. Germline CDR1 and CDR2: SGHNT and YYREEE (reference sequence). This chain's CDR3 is CASSVGTSGLTDTQYF. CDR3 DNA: TGTGCCAGCAGCGTCGGGACTAGCGGACTCACAGATACGCAGTATTTT.

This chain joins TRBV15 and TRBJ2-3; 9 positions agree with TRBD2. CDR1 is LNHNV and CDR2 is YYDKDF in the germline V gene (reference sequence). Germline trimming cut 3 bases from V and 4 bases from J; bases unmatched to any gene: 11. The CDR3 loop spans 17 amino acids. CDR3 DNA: TGTGCCACCAGCAGTGGAGCCCTAGCGGGGACTCCAGATACGCAGTATTTT. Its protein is CATSSGALAGTPDTQYF. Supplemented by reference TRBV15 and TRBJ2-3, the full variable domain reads DAMVIQNPRYQVTQFGKPVTLSCSQTLNHNVMYWYQQKSSQAPKLLFHYYDKDFNNEADTPDNFQSRRPNTSFCFLDIRSPGLGDTAMYLCATSSGALAGTPDTQYFGPGTRLTVL.

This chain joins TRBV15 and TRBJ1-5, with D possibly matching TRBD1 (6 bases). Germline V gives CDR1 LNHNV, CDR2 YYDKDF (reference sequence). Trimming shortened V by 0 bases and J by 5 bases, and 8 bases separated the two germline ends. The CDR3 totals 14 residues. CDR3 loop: CATSRDRGDQPQHF. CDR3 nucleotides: TGTGCCACCAGCAGAGACAGGGGAGATCAGCCCCAGCATTTT.

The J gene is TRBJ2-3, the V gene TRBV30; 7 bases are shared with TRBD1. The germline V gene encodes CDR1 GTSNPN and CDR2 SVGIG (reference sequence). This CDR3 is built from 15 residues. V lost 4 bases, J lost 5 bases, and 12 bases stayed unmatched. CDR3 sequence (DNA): TGTGCCTGGAACCGACAGGGTTTCATTGGAGATACGCAGTATTTT. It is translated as CAWNRQGFIGDTQYF.

The CDR3 region has the DNA TGTGCCTGGAGCGCAATCCATCCTAGCGGGGGTATAAATAAGATTTCGTGGGAGCTGTTTTTT. This gives the protein CAWSAIHPSGGINKISWELFF. J is TRBJ2-2 and V is TRBV30, with 10 bases aligning to TRBD2. V was pared by 3 bases and J by 9 bases, with 28 bases of the junction left unmatched. The CDR3 extends over 21 amino acids. Germline V gives CDR1 GTSNPN, CDR2 SVGIG (reference sequence).

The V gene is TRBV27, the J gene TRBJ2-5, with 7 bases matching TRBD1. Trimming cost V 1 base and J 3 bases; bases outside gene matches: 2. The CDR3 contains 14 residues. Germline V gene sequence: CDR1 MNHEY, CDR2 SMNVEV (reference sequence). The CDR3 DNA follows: TGTGCCAGCAGTTTATACAGGGGAGAAGAGACCCAGTACTTC. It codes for CASSLYRGEETQYF.

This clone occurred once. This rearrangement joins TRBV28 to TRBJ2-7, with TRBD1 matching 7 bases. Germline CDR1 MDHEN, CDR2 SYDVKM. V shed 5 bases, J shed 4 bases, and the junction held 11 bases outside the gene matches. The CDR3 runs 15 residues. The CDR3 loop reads CASSPLDRLGYEQYF. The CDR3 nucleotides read TGTGCCAGCAGTCCATTGGACAGGCTCGGGTACGAGCAGTACTTC.

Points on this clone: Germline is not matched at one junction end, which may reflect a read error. CDR3 sequence reads: CASSQLRQGKSSQPQNF. CDR3 DNA: TGTGCCAGCAGTCAACTCCGACAGGGGAAAAGCAGTCAGCCCCAGAATTTT. This rearrangement joins TRBV2 to TRBJ1-5; 8 nucleotides line up with TRBD1. This CDR3 is built from 17 residues. Germline V gene sequence: CDR1 SNHLY, CDR2 FYNNEI.

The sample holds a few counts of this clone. This CDR3 reads CASVDLYGYTF. The CDR3, as DNA: TGCGCCAGCGTAGATCTCTATGGCTACACCTTC. The chain employs TRBV10-1 and TRBJ1-2; D is uncertain. The CDR3 covers 11 residues. Germline V lookup: CDR1 WNHNN, CDR2 SYGVQD (reference sequence). V shed 8 bases and J shed 4 bases, with 8 bases lying between them.